The rows below give T cell receptor beta chains drawn from one sample of a study of CD4+ T cells in melanoma. Clones were read by immunoSEQ multiplex PCR, and TCRdb kept only the in-frame ones, dropping some. There are some 21,000 clones in the sample; roughly 78% occur only once, and about 8.8% lies in the top ten. The receptors here all came from a human donor with melanoma. Both conserved end residues are part of each CDR3.

CDR3 length	V gene	J gene	CDR3 protein
14	TRBV7-2	TRBJ1-5	CASSLRYSNQPQHF
13	TRBV30	TRBJ1-2	CAWSFGTGNGYTF
14	TRBV10-3	TRBJ1-5	CAISQGRSNQPQHF
14	TRBV2	TRBJ2-1	CASKPSGGVNEQFF
11	TRBV28	TRBJ1-1	CASSSITEAFF
18	TRBV18	TRBJ1-1	CASSPLILGSSENTEAFF
11	TRBV30	TRBJ1-2	CAWSAYSGYTF
15	TRBV6-5	TRBJ1-1	CASSYGQGLNTEAFF
18	TRBV19	TRBJ1-6	CASSIRHRQGAPGSPLHF
11	TRBV20-1	TRBJ2-7	CSARTAREQYF
13	TRBV2	TRBJ2-3	CASGGVSTDTQYF
11	TRBV18	TRBJ2-7	CASSPKDEQYF
14	TRBV9	TRBJ2-6	CASSAVSGANVLTF
12	TRBV2	TRBJ1-1	CASSAGLGLAFF
13	TRBV27	TRBJ1-5	CASSFGGNQPQHF
15	TRBV7-9	TRBJ2-6	CASRDGGTGANVLTF
16	TRBV5-1	TRBJ2-5	CASRRELARVEETQYF
18	TRBV16	TRBJ2-6	CASSHLGTGLSGANVLTF
15	TRBV6-5	TRBJ1-4	CASTNRPVYNEKLFF
14	TRBV5-1	TRBJ2-1	CASSLVPSYNEQFF
15	TRBV6-5	TRBJ1-2	CASSQEGGRNYGYTF
17	TRBV7-3	TRBJ2-2	CASSPNGLAGGSGELFF
12	TRBV21-1	TRBJ1-1	CASSRKGTEAFF
13	TRBV18	TRBJ2-2	CASSPPVTGELFF
15	TRBV15	TRBJ1-5	CATSRDGTGNQPQHF
13	TRBV6-4	TRBJ1-1	CASSSNWNTEAFF
16	TRBV5-1	TRBJ1-4	CASRANPGTGTEKLFF
17	TRBV5-1	TRBJ1-1	CASSLKAQGARRTEAFF
13	TRBV10-2	TRBJ2-7	CASSEAGPYEQYF
16	TRBV12-5	TRBJ1-3	CASGLVVTASGNTIYF
15	TRBV5-1	TRBJ2-7	CASSLRGGPSYERYF
16	TRBV7-8	TRBJ1-2	CASSSRDLDRVGGYTF
13	TRBV7-2	TRBJ2-5	CASSPPVGETQYF
17	TRBV5-5	TRBJ2-5	CASSLGTSGGAEETQYF
15	TRBV2	TRBJ2-7	CASRLGASGVYEQYF
17	TRBV5-1	TRBJ1-5	CASSLEPQGANNQPQHF
12	TRBV7-6	TRBJ1-4	CASSSKAIELFF
15	TRBV4-1	TRBJ2-2	CASSQGLGQGGELFF
18	TRBV9	TRBJ2-1	CASSARADSNRLHNEQFF
14	TRBV27	TRBJ2-5	CASSPRTRSETQYF
13	TRBV5-1	TRBJ2-5	CASSLGFGETQYF
15	TRBV6-5	TRBJ1-6	CASRGDSSYNSPLHF
13	TRBV5-6	TRBJ1-1	CASSQGGSTEAFF
14	TRBV18	TRBJ2-3	CASSPVPGTDTQYF
17	TRBV11-3	TRBJ2-5	CASSLGTSGGPQETQYF
14	TRBV19	TRBJ2-7	CASSIGGLLGEQYF
15	TRBV18	TRBJ2-7	CASSLKDRGTYEQYF
12	TRBV5-1	TRBJ2-5	CASSLEGPTQYF
13	TRBV5-3	TRBJ1-1	CARSLSAGTEAFF